A single sample gave rise to the 29 T cell receptor beta chains below, sequenced in a study of blood T cell repertoires in COVID-19. Using immunoSEQ multiplex PCR, the repertoire was profiled, and TCRdb retains in-frame clones only, with some absent. Among 75,000 to 95,000 clones listed, 75% to 90% were seen once. The specimen sequenced was peripheral blood. These receptors came from a human donor in a cohort sampled during active COVID-19.

This rearrangement joins TRBV19 to TRBJ2-7; 8 bases line up with TRBD2. The germline V gene has CDR1 LNHDA and CDR2 SQIVND (reference sequence). J gave up 3 bases and V 4 bases, and 8 bases lay outside the gene matches. The CDR3 is 15 residues long. CDR3 sequence: CASSTRLATGYEQYF. CDR3 sequence (DNA): TGTGCCAGTAGTACTAGACTAGCGACGGGCTACGAGCAGTACTTC. Combining the CDR3 with reference TRBV19 and TRBJ2-7 gives the whole variable domain DGGITQSPKYLFRKEGQNVTLSCEQNLNHDAMYWYRQDPGQGLRLIYYSQIVNDFQKGDIAEGYSVSREKKESFPLTVTSAQKNPTAFYLCASSTRLATGYEQYFGPGTRLTVT.

V is TRBV5-6 and J is TRBJ2-2; possibly TRBD1 for D (5 bases). Germline CDR1 is SGHDT and CDR2 is YYEEEE. CDR3 length equals 15 residues. V was pared by 0 bases and J by 1 base, with 7 bases between. The CDR3 DNA follows: TGTGCCAGCAGCTTGGATACAGGGAACACCGGGGAGCTGTTTTTT. Protein product: CASSLDTGNTGELFF.

This clone was counted many times. The rearrangement joins TRBV5-1 to TRBJ2-1; a weak D match, TRBD1 (6 bases). CDR1 is SGHRS and CDR2 is YFSETQ in the germline V gene. The CDR3 consists of 13 residues. V was pared by 5 bases and J by 10 bases, with 16 bases between. The CDR3 here is CASSSGQTDEQFF. DNA for the CDR3: TGCGCCAGCAGTTCCGGACAGACCGACGAGCAGTTCTTC. The whole variable domain, remainder taken from reference TRBV5-1 and TRBJ2-1, is KAGVTQTPRYLIKTRGQQVTLSCSPISGHRSVSWYQQTPGQGLQFLFEYFSETQRNKGNFPGRFSGRQFSNSRSEMNVSTLELGDSALYLCASSSGQTDEQFFGPGTRLTVL.

V usage is TRBV19 and J usage is TRBJ2-3, with 9 bases aligning to TRBD2. V shed 3 bases and J 0 bases; nucleotides not matched to a gene: 16. Germline CDR1 and CDR2: LNHDA and SQIVND (reference sequence). This CDR3 region has 20 residues. CDR3 sequence (DNA): TGTGCCAGTAGTATCCCGCAATTAGCGGGGGTACGGGGTAGCACAGATACGCAGTATTTT. Translating it yields CASSIPQLAGVRGSTDTQYF. The complete variable domain, with remaining parts taken from reference TRBV19 and TRBJ2-3, reads DGGITQSPKYLFRKEGQNVTLSCEQNLNHDAMYWYRQDPGQGLRLIYYSQIVNDFQKGDIAEGYSVSREKKESFPLTVTSAQKNPTAFYLCASSIPQLAGVRGSTDTQYFGPGTRLTVL.

The chain combines TRBV7-8 with TRBJ2-3, with 12 bases lining up with TRBD2. V lost 2 bases to trimming and J lost 4 bases; unmatched junction nucleotides: 4. Germline CDR1 is SGHVS and CDR2 is FQNEAQ. CDR3 size: 16 residues. CDR3 coding DNA: TGTGCCAGCAGCTTACGGACTAGCGGGGCCCCAGATACGCAGTATTTT. It codes for CASSLRTSGAPDTQYF.

The chain couples TRBV11-3 to TRBJ2-1; 12 bases fit TRBD1. Germline V gives CDR1 SGHNT, CDR2 YENEEA. Trimming took 2 bases from V and 7 from J; bases not matched to a gene: 6. The length of the CDR3 is 16 residues. The CDR3 DNA sequence: TGTGCCAGCAGCTTATCGGGACAGGGGGCGCATAATGAGCAGTTCTTC. As protein: CASSLSGQGAHNEQFF.

This chain joins TRBV11-2 and TRBJ2-5; tentative D call: TRBD2 (6 bases). CDR1 is SGHAT, CDR2 FQNNGV, per germline. The CDR3 is 15 amino acids. V was cut by 1 base and J by 5 bases, with 14 bases left in between. The CDR3 here is CASSLAGWGEETQYF. For the CDR3, the DNA is TGTGCCAGCAGCTTAGCGGGGTGGGGGGAGGAGACCCAGTACTTC.

This clone was seen a single time. The V and J genes are TRBV11-2 and TRBJ1-4; D possibly corresponds to TRBD1 (5 bases). Germline assignment: CDR1 SGHAT and CDR2 FQNNGV. Deletions cut 1 base from V and 2 bases from J, with 14 bases between. The CDR3 totals 17 residues. The CDR3 DNA reads TGTGCCAGCAGCTTAGGAGCGGGGGAGGCGACTAATGAAAAACTGTTTTTT. Translating gives CASSLGAGEATNEKLFF.

The chain carries TRBV6-5 and TRBJ1-1, with 9 nucleotides matching TRBD1. CDR3 length: 14 residues. Germline-derived CDR1 and CDR2 are MNHEY and SVGAGI. The trim removed 6 bases at V and 2 bases at J, leaving 4 bases unmatched. The CDR3 nucleotides are TGTGCCAGCAGGGACAGGGGTCTTAACACTGAAGCTTTCTTT. This codes for CASRDRGLNTEAFF.

This sequence joins TRBV7-3 and TRBJ2-3; 7 bases map to TRBD1. Per germline, CDR1 SGHTA and CDR2 FQGTGA. The ends lost 7 bases at V and 0 bases at J; junction bases unmatched: 7. The CDR3 is 15 amino acids. The CDR3 DNA reads as TGTGCCAGCACCCCTACGGGACAGAGCACAGATACGCAGTATTTT. Translation: CASTPTGQSTDTQYF.

Concerning this clone: This could be a read error, since a much larger clone is one nucleotide away. This CDR3 reads CASSLGQMNTEAFF. The CDR3, as DNA: TGCGCCAGCAGCTTGGGACAGATGAACACTGAAGCTTTCTTT. The gene calls are TRBV5-1 and TRBJ1-1; D is possibly TRBD1 (5 bases). Germline assignment: CDR1 SGHRS and CDR2 YFSETQ. V was trimmed by 0 bases and J by 0 bases, leaving 6 bases between them. The CDR3 extends over 14 amino acids.

This chain joins TRBV7-9 and TRBJ2-3, with D tentatively TRBD2 (7 bases). Germline V gives CDR1 SEHNR, CDR2 FQNEAQ (reference sequence). The CDR3 contains 16 residues. V dropped 5 bases and J dropped 5 bases, with 20 bases sitting between them. In nucleotides, the CDR3 is TGTGCCAGCAGCCCCCGGAGGGGGGGCTCGGGAGATACGCAGTATTTT. Residues: CASSPRRGGSGDTQYF.

The V call is TRBV30, the J call TRBJ2-1; D not resolved. This CDR3 spans 11 amino acids. The germline CDR1 and CDR2 sequences are GTSNPN and SVGIG (reference sequence). V was shortened by 5 bases and J by 4 bases, with 6 bases between the two germline ends. CDR3 region: CAWETYNEQFF. CDR3 bases: TGTGCCTGGGAGACTTACAATGAGCAGTTCTTC.

The chain is built from TRBV2 and TRBJ2-1; D gene uncertain. The CDR3 extends over 16 amino acids. V was cut by 1 base and J by 3 bases, with 13 bases left in between. Germline values: CDR1 SNHLY, CDR2 FYNNEI. CDR3 sequence (DNA): TGTGCCAGCAGTGAAGGGAGAGACCTGTACTACAATGAGCAGTTCTTC. Its protein product is CASSEGRDLYYNEQFF.

The chain combines TRBV7-2 with TRBJ2-1, with 8 positions matching TRBD2. The length of the CDR3 is 13 residues. The J segment lost 9 bases and the V segment lost 4 bases, leaving 5 bases of the junction unmatched. CDR1 SGHTA and CDR2 FQGNSA come from the germline V gene. In DNA form, the CDR3 reads TGTGCCAGCAGCTGGGGACTAGGTTCTGAGCAGTTCTTC. This translates into CASSWGLGSEQFF.

The rearrangement uses TRBV29-1 and TRBJ2-7, with D unresolved. This CDR3 has 11 residues. The V gene lost 3 bases and the J gene lost 8 bases, with 11 bases spanning the gap. Germline V gene data show CDR1 as SQVTM and CDR2 as ANQGSEA. CDR3 sequence (DNA): TGCAGCGTTGATGCGGATTCAAAGCAGTACTTC. It codes for CSVDADSKQYF.

This chain uses TRBV3-1 (or the pseudogene TRBV3-2) with TRBJ2-7, with D maybe TRBD1 (7 bases). Trimming shortened V by 11 bases and J by 2 bases, and 13 bases separated the two germline ends. The CDR3 runs 12 residues. Germline CDR1 is LGHDT and CDR2 is YNNKEL (reference sequence). CDR3 bases: TGTGCCGCGGGACAGCGACCCTACGAGCAGTACTTC. It translates to CAAGQRPYEQYF.

The rearrangement uses TRBV2 and TRBJ2-7; TRBD1 agrees at 7 bases. Trimming took 6 bases from V and 5 from J; bases not matched to a gene: 10. Looked up from germline, CDR1 is SNHLY and CDR2 is FYNNEI. The CDR3 contains 14 residues. CDR3 DNA: TGTGCCAGCAGGGTAGGACAGGCGCGAGACGAGCAGTACTTC. This codes for CASRVGQARDEQYF.

The chain employs TRBV11-2 and TRBJ2-5; D is undetermined. Germline V gene lookup returns CDR1 SGHAT and CDR2 FQNNGV. Trimming took 5 bases from V and 2 from J, leaving 6 bases between them. The CDR3 totals 12 residues. CDR3 residues: CASSRRQETQYF. In nucleotides, the CDR3 is TGTGCCAGCAGCCGGCGGCAAGAGACCCAGTACTTC. The whole variable domain, filled in from reference TRBV11-2 and TRBJ2-5, reads EAGVAQSPRYKIIEKRQSVAFWCNPISGHATLYWYQQILGQGPKLLIQFQNNGVVDDSQLPKDRFSAERLKGVDSTLKIQPAKLEDSAVYLCASSRRQETQYFGPGTRLLVL.

This clone occurred once. The V call is TRBV7-2, the J call TRBJ2-7; D might be TRBD2 (6 bases). From germline, CDR1 is SGHTA and CDR2 FQGNSA. The CDR3 has 14 amino acids. V lost 1 base and J lost 3, with 10 bases in between. The CDR3 loop reads CASSLGSGYYEQYF. The CDR3 DNA reads as TGTGCCAGCAGCTTAGGTAGCGGATACTACGAGCAGTACTTC.

This chain links TRBV2 with TRBJ1-1; 8 bases map to TRBD1. V was pared by 6 bases and J by 1 base, with 4 bases of the junction left unmatched. Germline CDR1 reads SNHLY; CDR2 reads FYNNEI. The CDR3 is 14 amino acids. The CDR3: CASRDRGWNTEAFF. The CDR3 region has the DNA TGTGCCAGCAGAGACAGGGGCTGGAACACTGAAGCTTTCTTT.

The chain links TRBV12-3 or TRBV12-4 to TRBJ1-5, with D unresolved. CDR3 length: 13 residues. V lost 6 bases and J lost 0, with 6 bases in between. The CDR3 loop is CASSPYSNQPQHF. In nucleotides, the CDR3 is TGTGCCAGCAGCCCGTATAGCAATCAGCCCCAGCATTTT.

V gene TRBV27 combines with J gene TRBJ2-5; D unclear. Per germline, CDR1 MNHEY and CDR2 SMNVEV (reference sequence). This CDR3 has 13 amino acids. Trimming shortened V by 6 bases and J by 5 bases, and 13 bases separated the two germline ends. The CDR3 DNA sequence: TGTGCCAGCAGCCCGCCGGGTGGGGAGACCCAGTACTTC. Translation: CASSPPGGETQYF.

This clone was seen only a few times. The V and J genes are TRBV23-1 and TRBJ2-3; TRBD2 aligns across 7 bases. TRBV23-1 falls under the ORF class, with uncertain function. This CDR3 spans 17 amino acids. Losses at the gene ends were 2 bases for V and 0 bases for J; bases not matched to a gene: 8. In DNA, the CDR3 is TGCGCCAGCAGTCAAGTAGGGAGGGGCCAGAGCACAGATACGCAGTATTTT. Its translation: CASSQVGRGQSTDTQYF.

This chain joins TRBV12-3 or TRBV12-4 and TRBJ1-4, with D perhaps TRBD1 (5 bases). V was trimmed by 5 bases and J by 7 bases, leaving 11 bases between them. The CDR3 runs 13 residues. CDR3 in amino acids: CASSPGGGEKLFF. As DNA, the CDR3 is TGTGCCAGCAGTCCCGGGGGGGGTGAAAAACTGTTTTTT.

The gene calls are TRBV18 and TRBJ2-1; maybe TRBD1 (6 bases). Germline V gives CDR1 KGHSH, CDR2 LQKENI. This CDR3 comprises 13 residues. The ends were cut back, 9 bases at V and 6 bases at J, with 15 bases in the middle. The CDR3 sequence is CASCRGVGNEQFF. CDR3 DNA sequence: TGTGCCAGTTGCAGGGGTGTGGGCAATGAGCAGTTCTTC.

This clone appeared a few times. The rearrangement uses TRBV28 and TRBJ1-6; 11 positions agree with TRBD1. In germline, CDR1 is MDHEN, CDR2 SYDVKM. The CDR3 runs 15 residues. Trimming took 2 bases from V and 9 from J; bases not matched to a gene: 3. The CDR3 DNA reads as TGTGCCAGCAGTTTAGGACAGGGGGCAGGTTCACCCCTCCACTTT. This gives the protein CASSLGQGAGSPLHF.

The count of this clone is one. This sequence joins TRBV4-1 and TRBJ2-7, with 12 bases identical to TRBD1. CDR1 and CDR2 (germline): MGHRA, YSYEKL. Losses at the gene ends were 0 bases for V and 6 bases for J; bases not matched to a gene: 9. The CDR3 loop spans 17 amino acids. The CDR3 sequence is CASSQEGSGTGGFEQYF. The CDR3 DNA follows: TGCGCCAGCAGCCAAGAAGGTTCCGGGACAGGGGGCTTCGAGCAGTACTTC.

The chain is built from TRBV5-1 and TRBJ2-2, with D possibly being TRBD2 (6 bases). V was clipped by 1 base and J by 3 bases, with 13 bases between them. The germline V gene encodes CDR1 SGHRS and CDR2 YFSETQ. The CDR3 covers 16 residues. CDR3 bases: TGCGCCAGCAGCTTGTATGGCAGGGAGGACACCGGGGAGCTGTTTTTT. Its protein product is CASSLYGREDTGELFF.